A selection of T cell receptor beta chains follows, all from one sample in a study of OX40 agonist ivuxolimab in advanced cancers. The table came from immunoSEQ multiplex PCR; TCRdb's copy has only in-frame clones and leaves some out. The sample includes tens of thousands of clones, around 84% of them seen just once. The material sequenced was CD4+ or CD8+ T cells sorted from blood, taken in a trial of the OX40 agonist ivuxolimab. These receptors originate from an adult with an advanced solid tumor such as melanoma, head and neck, liver or kidney cancer. Each CDR3 is given with its conserved first and last residue. D genes are given only for firm matches. Only part of the rows carry a size: once, few, many, or a class if the clone is expanded.

v_gene	j_gene	abundance	len	d_gene	CDR3nt	CDR3aa
TRBV5-4	TRBJ2-2	.	16	TRBD1	TGTGCCAGCAGCTTGGGAGGACAGGGGAGTACCGGGGAGCTGTTTTTT	CASSLGGQGSTGELFF
TRBV18	TRBJ1-1	.	17	TRBD1	TGTGCCAGCTCACCATCGGGACAGGTAATCATGAACACTGAAGCTTTCTTT	CASSPSGQVIMNTEAFF
TRBV29-1	TRBJ2-3	.	13	.	TGCAGCGTCGTGGGACTGAACACAGATACGCAGTATTTT	CSVVGLNTDTQYF
TRBV5-1	TRBJ2-7	.	15	TRBD1	TGCGCCAGCAGCCCCGGGACAGGGGTTCCGAACGAGCAGTACTTC	CASSPGTGVPNEQYF
TRBV7-6	TRBJ1-5	.	12	.	TGTGCCAGCAGCTTTTCGGGTCAGCCCCAGCATTTT	CASSFSGQPQHF
TRBV6-5	TRBJ2-7	.	11	.	TGTGCCAGCAGTGAGCCATACGAGCAGTACTTC	CASSEPYEQYF
TRBV19	TRBJ1-1	.	13	.	TGTGCCAGTAAGTGGGCCCAGAACACTGAAGCTTTCTTT	CASKWAQNTEAFF
TRBV18	TRBJ2-1	once	17	TRBD1	TGTGCCAGCTCCGGACTCGGCGGGGACAGGGGCTTGAATGAGCAGTTCTTC	CASSGLGGDRGLNEQFF
TRBV6-5	TRBJ1-6	.	15	.	TGTGCCAGCAGTTACTCAGGGGAGAGAGATTCACCCCTCCACTTT	CASSYSGERDSPLHF
TRBV5-8	TRBJ2-7	once	15	TRBD1	TGTGCCAGCAGCCCCGGGACAGGGATAAACTACGAGCAGTACTTC	CASSPGTGINYEQYF
TRBV20-1	TRBJ1-2	.	11	.	TGCAGTGCTGGCGAGGGAGGAGGCTACACCTTC	CSAGEGGGYTF
TRBV19	TRBJ1-2	.	14	.	TGTGCCAGTAGTATTAGCGGCAGGGTGAACGGCTACACCTTC	CASSISGRVNGYTF
TRBV4-2	TRBJ2-2	few	15	.	TGTGCCAGCAGCCAAGTCGGGGATGGGGCCGGGGAGCTGTTTTTT	CASSQVGDGAGELFF
TRBV6-6	TRBJ2-7	.	13	.	TGTGCCAGCAGTCGGACAGTTTCCCACGAGCAGTACTTC	CASSRTVSHEQYF
TRBV18	TRBJ2-7	.	12	.	TGTGCCAGCTCACCAGGGGGGTACGAGCAGTACTTC	CASSPGGYEQYF
TRBV4-3	TRBJ1-2	few	14	TRBD1	TGCGCCAGCAGCCTGGGGACAGCTAACTATGGCTACACCTTC	CASSLGTANYGYTF
TRBV15	TRBJ2-7	.	13	TRBD1	TGTGCCACCAGCCCAGGGGGCGACGCCGAGCAGTACTTC	CATSPGGDAEQYF
TRBV10-3	TRBJ1-6	.	15	TRBD1	TGTGCCATCAGTGACCCCGGGACAGGTTTCTCACCCCTCCACTTT	CAISDPGTGFSPLHF
TRBV6-5	TRBJ2-3	.	12	.	TGTGCCAGCAGTTACCCCCAGGGTACGCAGTATTTT	CASSYPQGTQYF
TRBV5-6	TRBJ1-5	.	16	TRBD1	TGTGCCAGCAGCTTGTATGGGACAGCCCTCAATCAGCCCCAGCATTTT	CASSLYGTALNQPQHF